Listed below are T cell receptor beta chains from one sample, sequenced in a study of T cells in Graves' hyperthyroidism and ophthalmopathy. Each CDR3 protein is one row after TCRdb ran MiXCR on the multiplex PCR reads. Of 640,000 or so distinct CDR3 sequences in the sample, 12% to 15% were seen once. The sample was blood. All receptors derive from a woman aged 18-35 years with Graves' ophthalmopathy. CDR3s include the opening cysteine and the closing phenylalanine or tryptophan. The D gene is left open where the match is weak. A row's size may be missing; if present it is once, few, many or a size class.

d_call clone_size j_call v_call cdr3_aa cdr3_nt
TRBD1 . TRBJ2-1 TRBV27 CASRHRGYNEQFF TGTGCCAGCAGACACAGGGGATACAATGAGCAGTTCTTC
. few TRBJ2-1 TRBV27 CASGPWASSYNEQFF TGTGCCAGTGGACCCTGGGCTAGCTCCTACAATGAGCAGTTCTTC
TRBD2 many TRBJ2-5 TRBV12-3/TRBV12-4 CASSGTSGNQETQYF TGTGCCAGCAGTGGGACTAGCGGGAACCAAGAGACCCAGTACTTC
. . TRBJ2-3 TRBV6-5 CASSYGTVTDTQYF TGTGCCAGCAGTTACGGGACCGTCACAGATACGCAGTATTTT
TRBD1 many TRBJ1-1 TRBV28 CASSLWGQGKATAFF TGTGCCAGCAGTTTATGGGGACAGGGGAAGGCTACAGCTTTCTTT
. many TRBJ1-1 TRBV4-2 CASSQDPAGTNTEAFF TGTGCCAGCAGCCAAGATCCAGCAGGGACGAACACTGAAGCTTTCTTT
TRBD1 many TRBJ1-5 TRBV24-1 CATSDPGTGAHSNQPQHF TGTGCCACCAGTGATCCCGGGACAGGGGCTCATAGCAATCAGCCCCAGCATTTT
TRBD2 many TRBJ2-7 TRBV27 CASSLEREVDEQYF TGTGCCAGCAGTTTAGAACGGGAGGTAGACGAGCAGTACTTC
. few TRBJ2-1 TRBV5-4 CASSLSAGSYNEQFF TGTGCCAGCAGCTTGTCGGCGGGGTCCTACAATGAGCAGTTCTTC
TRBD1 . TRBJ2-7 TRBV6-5 CASSSGTGQYEQYF TGTGCCAGCAGTTCCGGGACAGGGCAATACGAGCAGTACTTC
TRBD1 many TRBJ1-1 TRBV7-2 CASRPTGDTEAFF TGTGCCAGCAGACCGACAGGGGACACTGAAGCTTTCTTT
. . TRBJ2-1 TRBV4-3 CASSKGATSSYNEQFF TGCGCCAGCAGCAAAGGGGCCACTAGCTCCTACAATGAGCAGTTCTTC
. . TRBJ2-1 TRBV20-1 CSARDVDGGASEGGDEQFF TGCAGTGCTAGAGATGTGGACGGGGGTGCTAGCGAGGGGGGAGATGAGCAGTTCTTC
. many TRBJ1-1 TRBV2 CASRRTFTEAFF TGTGCCAGCCGCAGAACTTTCACTGAAGCTTTCTTT
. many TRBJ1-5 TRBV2 CASRRIPGQPQHF TGTGCCAGCAGGAGAATTCCCGGCCAGCCCCAGCATTTT
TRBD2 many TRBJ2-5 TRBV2 CASSTRTSGSETQYF TGTGCCAGCAGTACTCGGACTAGCGGGAGTGAGACCCAGTACTTC
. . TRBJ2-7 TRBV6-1 CASKGGGSGPSYEQYF TGTGCCAGCAAGGGGGGGGGTTCAGGGCCCTCCTACGAGCAGTACTTC
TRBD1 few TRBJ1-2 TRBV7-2 CASSLGTGQGRGGYTF TGTGCCAGCAGCTTAGGAACGGGACAGGGTAGAGGAGGCTACACCTTC
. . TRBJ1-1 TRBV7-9 CASSLVHGVDTEAFF TGTGCCAGCAGCTTAGTTCATGGTGTAGACACTGAAGCTTTCTTT
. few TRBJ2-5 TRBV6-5 CASSYNPSSEETQYF TGTGCCAGCAGTTACAACCCGTCGAGCGAAGAGACCCAGTACTTC
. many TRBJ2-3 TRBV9 CASSATDTQYF TGCGCCAGCAGTGCGACAGATACGCAGTATTTT
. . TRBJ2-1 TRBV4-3 CASSQVFVADEQFF TGCGCCAGCAGCCAAGTTTTTGTAGCGGATGAGCAGTTCTTC
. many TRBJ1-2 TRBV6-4 CASPTRVRDYGYTF TGTGCCAGCCCAACGAGGGTTCGAGACTATGGCTACACCTTC
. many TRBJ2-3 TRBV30 CAWSALRADTQYF TGTGCCTGGAGTGCCCTAAGGGCAGATACGCAGTATTTT
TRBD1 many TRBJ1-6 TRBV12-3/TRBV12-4 CASSLGSGTGLGGSPLHF TGTGCCAGCAGCTTGGGTTCCGGGACAGGGTTAGGGGGTTCACCCCTCCACTTT
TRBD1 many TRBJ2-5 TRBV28 CASSRPRDRAKETQYF TGTGCCAGCAGTCGACCCCGGGACAGGGCCAAAGAGACCCAGTACTTC
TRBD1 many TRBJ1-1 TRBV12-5 CASGLAGTGQNTEAFF TGTGCTAGTGGTTTGGCCGGGACAGGGCAGAACACTGAAGCTTTCTTT
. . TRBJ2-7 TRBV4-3 CASSQDGSGHSYEQYF TGCGCCAGCAGCCAAGATGGCTCCGGCCATTCCTACGAGCAGTACTTC
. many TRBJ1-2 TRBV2 CASRGLGYGYTF TGTGCCAGCAGGGGCTTGGGTTATGGCTACACCTTC
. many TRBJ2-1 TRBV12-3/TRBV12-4 CASSLALGEVVSNEQFF TGTGCCAGCAGTTTAGCGCTGGGGGAGGTAGTTAGCAATGAGCAGTTCTTC
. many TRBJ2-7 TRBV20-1 CSASRTATYEQYF TGCAGTGCTAGTCGGACAGCCACCTACGAGCAGTACTTC
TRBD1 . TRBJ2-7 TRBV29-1 CSVRTGGDYEQYF TGCAGCGTCAGGACAGGGGGCGACTACGAGCAGTACTTC
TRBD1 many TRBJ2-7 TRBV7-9 CASRMGTGQYEQYF TGTGCCAGCAGGATGGGGACAGGCCAATACGAGCAGTACTTC
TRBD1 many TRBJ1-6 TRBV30 CAWSRTTFGTGALHF TGTGCCTGGAGTAGGACTACCTTTGGGACAGGGGCTCTCCACTTT
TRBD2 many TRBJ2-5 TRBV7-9 CASSRQREVETQYF TGTGCCAGCAGCCGCCAGCGGGAGGTAGAGACCCAGTACTTC
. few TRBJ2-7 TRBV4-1 CASSQSRTANYEQYF TGTGCCAGCAGCCAGAGCCGGACAGCGAACTACGAGCAGTACTTC
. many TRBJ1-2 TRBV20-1 CSARDGTANYGYTF TGCAGTGCTAGAGATGGGACGGCAAACTATGGCTACACCTTC
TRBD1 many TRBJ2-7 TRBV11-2 CASSQRGGRSSYEQYF TGTGCCAGCAGCCAAAGAGGGGGCCGGAGCTCCTACGAGCAGTACTTC
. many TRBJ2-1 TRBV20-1 CSASLGGYNEQFF TGCAGTGCTAGCTTGGGGGGTTACAATGAGCAGTTCTTC
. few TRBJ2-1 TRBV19 CASSERRNNEQFF TGTGCCAGTAGTGAAAGGCGAAACAATGAGCAGTTCTTC